What follows are 2 T cell receptor beta chains derived from one specimen sequenced in a study of T cells after yellow fever vaccination. MiXCR, run by TCRdb on the 5' RACE reads, gives a single entry per CDR3 protein. The sample consists of some 400,000 distinct CDR3 sequences, approximately 6% of them appearing once. Source: PBMCs, taken 5 days after the yellow fever booster vaccination. These receptors all come from a man aged 25 to 40 who received the YFV17D yellow fever vaccine.

The genes are TRBV15 and TRBJ2-1; no clear D. The CDR3 extends over 14 amino acids. Germline lookup yields CDR1 LNHNV and CDR2 YYDKDF (reference sequence). V lost 3 bases to trimming and J lost 7 bases, with 13 bases between them. The CDR3 reads CATSRVGPSNEQFF. CDR3 coding DNA: TGTGCCACCAGCAGGGTCGGCCCCTCGAATGAGCAGTTCTTC.

The V gene is TRBV18, the J gene TRBJ2-1; the D gene is possibly TRBD1 (5 bases). Germline lookup yields CDR1 KGHSH and CDR2 LQKENI. Between the trimmed V and J ends, which lost 4 bases and 0 bases, there was a span of 10 bases. This CDR3 has 15 residues. CDR3 sequence reads: CASSLQGYSYNEQFF. The DNA for the CDR3 is TGTGCCAGCTCACTGCAGGGTTACTCCTACAATGAGCAGTTCTTC.